Shown below are 32 T cell receptor beta chains from a single sample sequenced in a study of CD8+ T cells in alopecia areata. RNA extraction and reverse transcription yielded cDNA as sequencing template. Generated by immunoSEQ multiplex PCR, the TCRdb table keeps only in-frame clones and is missing some. The table shows some 240,000 clones, with approximately 57% occurring only once. Described treatment: oral pan-JAK inhibitor, 5-10 mg twice daily. The sequenced sample was CD4+ T cells sorted from blood, obtained at week 4, from a patient treated with tofacitinib. Receptors were obtained from a human donor with alopecia areata.

This rearrangement joins TRBV5-4 to TRBJ1-1, with D unresolved. Germline V lookup: CDR1 SGHNT, CDR2 YYREEE (reference sequence). Trimming stripped 3 bases from V and 1 base from J, with 7 bases between. The CDR3 length is 13 residues. CDR3 loop: CASSSSRNTEAFF. CDR3 nucleotides: TGTGCCAGCAGCTCCTCGAGGAACACTGAAGCTTTCTTT.

The rearrangement links TRBV7-2 to TRBJ2-1, with a possible D match to TRBD2 (5 bases). CDR1 is SGHTA and CDR2 is FQGNSA in the germline V gene. V lost 5 bases to trimming and J lost 9 bases, with 17 bases between them. CDR3 length: 14 amino acids. This chain's CDR3 is CASSPIRREGEQFF. CDR3 nucleotides: TGTGCCAGCAGCCCAATACGACGTGAGGGTGAGCAGTTCTTC. The whole variable domain, remainder taken from reference TRBV7-2 and TRBJ2-1, is GAGVSQSPSNKVTEKGKDVELRCDPISGHTALYWYRQSLGQGLEFLIYFQGNSAPDKSGLPSDRFSAERTGGSVSTLTIQRTQQEDSAVYLCASSPIRREGEQFFGPGTRLTVL.

V is TRBV5-1 and J is TRBJ2-7; perhaps D is TRBD1 or TRBD2 (5 bases each). The V end was cut by 4 bases, the J end by 3 bases, with 14 bases between. This CDR3 region has 14 residues. Germline V gene lookup returns CDR1 SGHRS and CDR2 YFSETQ. CDR3 sequence: CASSEGTWGYEQYF. CDR3 DNA: TGCGCCAGCAGCGAAGGGACCTGGGGCTACGAGCAGTACTTC.

In this sample, this clone turned up a few times. The chain joins TRBV5-1 to TRBJ1-1; D might be TRBD1 (6 bases). This CDR3 comprises 13 residues. The germline V gene encodes CDR1 SGHRS and CDR2 YFSETQ. The germline V and J ends were trimmed by 1 base and 3 bases, with 7 bases remaining between them. This CDR3 is CASSLRTDTEAFF. The CDR3 nucleotides are TGCGCCAGCAGCTTGAGGACAGACACTGAAGCTTTCTTT.

The sample holds a few counts of this clone. The chain has TRBV29-1 and TRBJ2-3; unclear D gene. This CDR3 region has 14 residues. Germline V gives CDR1 SQVTM, CDR2 ANQGSEA. V was pared by 7 bases and J by 4 bases, with 18 bases between. The CDR3 nucleotides read TGCAGCGCTGCCGGCGCTGGGCGGCCAGATACGCAGTATTTT. It specifies CSAAGAGRPDTQYF.

This rearrangement joins TRBV27 to TRBJ1-1; a weak D match, TRBD1 (5 bases). CDR3 length: 14 amino acids. Germline loops: CDR1 MNHEY, CDR2 SMNVEV (reference sequence). Trimming removed 8 bases at V and 0 bases at J, with 13 bases between. CDR3 region: CASRDPLMNTEAFF. The CDR3 region has the DNA TGTGCCAGCCGGGACCCCCTAATGAACACTGAAGCTTTCTTT.

J is TRBJ2-7 and V is TRBV2, with a tentative D call TRBD1 (5 bases). Germline V lookup: CDR1 SNHLY, CDR2 FYNNEI. V lost 0 bases and J 6 bases, leaving 15 bases between the germline ends. This CDR3 has 15 amino acids. CDR3 in DNA: TGTGCCAGCAGTGAAGCGCTTCAGGGAAGGGGCGAGCAGTACTTC. This translates into CASSEALQGRGEQYF.

This clone came up a few times. The V gene is TRBV7-9, the J gene TRBJ2-1; 10 positions match TRBD2. The CDR3 is made up of 16 amino acids. V gave up 5 bases and J gave up 5 bases; unmatched junction bases: 9. CDR1 is SEHNR and CDR2 is FQNEAQ in the germline V gene (reference sequence). The CDR3 reads CASSPPERGGDNEQFF. In nucleotides, the CDR3 is TGTGCCAGCAGCCCCCCTGAGCGGGGGGGGGACAATGAGCAGTTCTTC.

The J gene is TRBJ2-3, the V gene TRBV7-2; D is ambiguous. This CDR3 contains 16 residues. CDR1 and CDR2 (germline): SGHTA, FQGNSA. Trimming removed 5 bases from V and 0 bases from J, with 15 bases in between. CDR3 sequence reads: CASSVQSATSTDTQYF. DNA of the CDR3: TGTGCCAGCAGCGTCCAGAGCGCCACTAGCACAGATACGCAGTATTTT. Looking up the rest from reference TRBV7-2 and TRBJ2-3 gives the full variable domain: GAGVSQSPSNKVTEKGKDVELRCDPISGHTALYWYRQSLGQGLEFLIYFQGNSAPDKSGLPSDRFSAERTGGSVSTLTIQRTQQEDSAVYLCASSVQSATSTDTQYFGPGTRLTVL.

The rearrangement joins TRBV30 to TRBJ2-3, with unresolved D. V was cut by 0 bases and J by 2 bases, with 9 bases left in between. The V gene's germline CDR1 is GTSNPN and CDR2 SVGIG (reference sequence). There are 14 residues in the CDR3. CDR3 amino acids: CAWSVSATTDTQYF. DNA of the CDR3: TGTGCCTGGAGTGTATCAGCCACCACAGATACGCAGTATTTT.

The count of this clone is one. This chain uses TRBV2 with TRBJ2-3; D unclear. The CDR3 contains 14 residues. The V end lost 6 bases, the J end lost 1 base, and 11 bases lay between the germline ends. Germline CDR1 and CDR2: SNHLY and FYNNEI. CDR3 nucleotide sequence: TGTGCCAGCAGAGGCGTCTCCGGCACAGATACGCAGTATTTT. This sequence encodes CASRGVSGTDTQYF.

This clone has a handful of counts. The chain combines TRBV7-2 with TRBJ2-1; 7 nucleotides align to TRBD2. Germline V gives CDR1 SGHTA, CDR2 FQGNSA. The CDR3 totals 15 residues. J lost 0 bases, V lost 6 bases, and 5 bases had no gene match. The CDR3 DNA follows: TGTGCCAGCAGGGCTAGCGGACACTCCTACAATGAGCAGTTCTTC. Translation: CASRASGHSYNEQFF.

The genes are TRBV7-2 and TRBJ2-3; TRBD1 matches at 8 bases. From germline, CDR1 is SGHTA and CDR2 FQGNSA. With 5 bases clipped from V and 3 bases from J, the junction kept 4 bases outside the gene matches. The CDR3 is made up of 14 amino acids. CDR3 loop: CASSLRGQTDTQYF. CDR3 DNA: TGTGCCAGCAGCCTCAGGGGGCAGACAGATACGCAGTATTTT.

The CDR3 DNA reads TGCGCCAGCAGGGCCCCGGGGGCGCCCACGAATGAGCAGTTCTTC. It yields the protein CASRAPGAPTNEQFF. V and J are TRBV5-1 and TRBJ2-1, with D possibly called TRBD1 or TRBD2 (6 bases each). CDR1 is SGHRS, CDR2 YFSETQ, per germline. The V end lost 5 bases, the J end lost 7 bases, and 19 bases lay between the germline ends. The CDR3 has 15 amino acids.

The V gene is TRBV29-1, the J gene TRBJ1-1; D unresolved. Trimming took 8 bases from V and 2 from J, leaving 6 bases between them. The germline CDR1 and CDR2 sequences are SQVTM and ANQGSEA. The CDR3 contains 10 residues. In DNA form, the CDR3 reads TGCAGCTTTGCTAACACTGAAGCTTTCTTT. Amino acids: CSFANTEAFF.

The rearrangement joins TRBV7-6 to TRBJ1-3; weak D call: TRBD1 (5 bases). This CDR3 is 14 amino acids long. Germline CDR1 reads SGHVS; CDR2 reads FNYEAQ. The V gene lost 3 bases and the J gene lost 0 bases, with 6 bases spanning the gap. CDR3 bases: TGTGCCAGCAGCTTGGGGCCCTCTGGAAACACCATATATTTT. Its translation: CASSLGPSGNTIYF.

As concerns this clone: This may stem from a read error, because a much larger clone lies one nucleotide away. V is TRBV6-1 and J is TRBJ1-5, with 10 bases that match TRBD1. This CDR3 is built from 14 residues. The V gene end was trimmed by 5 bases and the J gene end by 6 bases; junction bases not matched to a gene: 4. Germline assignment: CDR1 MNHNS and CDR2 SASEGT. Here the CDR3 reads CASSWTGGSQPQHF. The CDR3 region has the DNA TGTGCCAGCAGTTGGACAGGGGGTAGTCAGCCCCAGCATTTT.

There are a few counts of this clone. The chain is built from TRBV10-3 and TRBJ2-7; 11 bases fit TRBD1. The CDR3 is made up of 14 amino acids. CDR1 and CDR2 from the germline V gene are ENHRY and SYGVKD. V gave up 6 bases and J gave up 9 bases; unmatched junction bases: 10. The CDR3 bases are TGTGCCATCAGGCCCGGGACAGGGGGTAGTAGGCAGTACTTC. It is translated as CAIRPGTGGSRQYF.

The gene calls are TRBV30 and TRBJ1-5, with TRBD1 identical over 8 bases. This CDR3 has 13 residues. The V and J ends lost 3 bases and 7 bases, in that order; junction bases with no gene match: 5. CDR1 GTSNPN and CDR2 SVGIG come from the germline V gene (reference sequence). The CDR3 region has the DNA TGTGCCTGGAGCTCTGGGACAGGACAGCCCCAGCATTTT. It translates to CAWSSGTGQPQHF.

The chain joins TRBV20-1 to TRBJ1-1; D remains ambiguous. The V and J ends lost 6 bases and 1 base respectively, with 6 bases between them. The CDR3 extends over 11 amino acids. Germline V CDR1 and CDR2: DFQATT, SNEGSKA (reference sequence). The CDR3 sequence: CSAVGNTEAFF. CDR3 nucleotide sequence: TGCAGTGCCGTGGGGAACACTGAAGCTTTCTTT.

The chain has TRBV6-6 and TRBJ1-6; possibly TRBD1 for D (5 bases). The germline CDR1 and CDR2 sequences are MNHNY and SVGAGI (reference sequence). The CDR3 covers 15 residues. Trimming took 5 bases from V and 8 from J, leaving 16 bases between them. The CDR3 bases are TGTGCCAGCAGTAATCGTCGGGGGGAGGATTCACCCCTCCACTTT. Translating it yields CASSNRRGEDSPLHF.

In its sample, this clone was seen once. The rearrangement uses TRBV9 and TRBJ1-1; TRBD1 is a possible D gene (6 bases). This CDR3 region has 13 residues. The germline gives CDR1 SGDLS, CDR2 YYNGEE. The V gene lost 0 bases and the J gene lost 4 bases, with 7 bases spanning the gap. The chain's CDR3 is CASSVEGGTEAFF. CDR3 nucleotides: TGTGCCAGCAGCGTAGAGGGGGGCACTGAAGCTTTCTTT.

The table lists this clone with a few counts. The chain links TRBV15 to TRBJ1-1; D ambiguous. The germline V gene encodes CDR1 LNHNV and CDR2 YYDKDF (reference sequence). The CDR3 covers 14 residues. V was pared by 9 bases and J by 4 bases, with 18 bases between. The CDR3 DNA is TGTGCCACTAGGAAAGACCCCTCGGGCACTGAAGCTTTCTTT. Protein product: CATRKDPSGTEAFF.

The chain employs TRBV15 and TRBJ2-3; 14 positions match TRBD2. CDR1 and CDR2 from the germline V gene are LNHNV and YYDKDF (reference sequence). The trim removed 1 base at V and 0 bases at J, leaving 9 bases unmatched. This CDR3 has 20 amino acids. CDR3 nucleotide sequence: TGTGCCACCAGCAGAGGTGGGACTAGCGGGGGCCGGGGAAGCACAGATACGCAGTATTTT. It encodes CATSRGGTSGGRGSTDTQYF. Full variable domain (outside the CDR3, taken from reference TRBV15 and TRBJ2-3): DAMVIQNPRYQVTQFGKPVTLSCSQTLNHNVMYWYQQKSSQAPKLLFHYYDKDFNNEADTPDNFQSRRPNTSFCFLDIRSPGLGDTAMYLCATSRGGTSGGRGSTDTQYFGPGTRLTVL.

For the CDR3, the DNA is TGTGCCAGCCGCCTTATCGGGCATGAGGCGCAGTATTTT. Its protein product is CASRLIGHEAQYF. The rearrangement joins TRBV19 to TRBJ2-3; D gene unclear. Trimming stripped 9 bases from V and 10 bases from J, with 20 bases between. CDR3 length equals 13 residues. In germline, CDR1 is LNHDA, CDR2 SQIVND (reference sequence).

The chain employs TRBV19 and TRBJ2-1; 10 bases are a match to TRBD2. The CDR3 consists of 14 residues. V was clipped by 7 bases and J by 4 bases; unmatched bases: 4. The germline V gene encodes CDR1 LNHDA and CDR2 SQIVND (reference sequence). CDR3 loop: CASKYSGGYNEQFF. The CDR3 coding sequence is TGTGCCAGTAAATATAGCGGGGGGTACAATGAGCAGTTCTTC.

The J gene is TRBJ2-5, the V gene TRBV9, with no clear D. Germline V gene data show CDR1 as SGDLS and CDR2 as YYNGEE. The CDR3 contains 14 residues. V shed 3 bases and J shed 2 bases, with 11 bases lying between them. The CDR3: CASSAAGGQETQYF. The CDR3 bases are TGTGCCAGCAGCGCCGCTGGCGGACAAGAGACCCAGTACTTC.

The chain employs TRBV2 and TRBJ2-7; D gene uncertain. The germline gives CDR1 SNHLY, CDR2 FYNNEI. This CDR3 spans 12 amino acids. The germline V and J ends were trimmed by 2 bases and 3 bases, with 5 bases remaining between them. Written as DNA, the CDR3 is TGTGCCAGCAGTGAAAGCGTCTACGAGCAGTACTTC. Translation gives CASSESVYEQYF.

This clone was picked up a small number of times. CDR3 amino acids: CSVAWQGAGQPQHF. The CDR3 coding sequence is TGCAGCGTTGCATGGCAGGGGGCAGGTCAGCCCCAGCATTTT. The chain uses TRBV29-1 and TRBJ1-5; 8 nucleotides align to TRBD1. The V gene's germline CDR1 is SQVTM and CDR2 ANQGSEA. The ends lost 4 bases at V and 6 bases at J; junction bases unmatched: 8. The length of the CDR3 is 14 residues.

In this sample, this clone turned up many times. V and J are TRBV4-3 and TRBJ2-3; the D is unclear. Germline CDR1 is LGHNA and CDR2 is YSLEER. The CDR3 length is 15 residues. V was cut by 0 bases and J by 6 bases, with 13 bases left in between. The DNA for the CDR3 is TGCGCCAGCAGCCAAGATCTCACCAAGGCCGATACGCAGTATTTT. Its translation is CASSQDLTKADTQYF.

This clone was seen a handful of times. This specimen includes other DNA sequences encoding the same CDR3. V gene TRBV30 combines with J gene TRBJ1-5; D is unresolved. The V and J ends lost 0 bases and 0 bases respectively, with 3 bases between them. This CDR3 is built from 13 residues. Germline V lookup: CDR1 GTSNPN, CDR2 SVGIG (reference sequence). The CDR3 loop reads CAWSVDSNQPQHF. DNA for the CDR3: TGTGCCTGGAGTGTGGATAGCAATCAGCCCCAGCATTTT.

This chain links TRBV27 with TRBJ2-5, with 9 bases fitting TRBD1. Looked up from germline, CDR1 is MNHEY and CDR2 is SMNVEV (reference sequence). The CDR3 covers 15 residues. The V segment lost 4 bases and the J segment 6 bases; nucleotides outside the gene matches: 9. The CDR3 spells CASSWGTGQSKTQYF. The CDR3 DNA follows: TGTGCCAGCAGTTGGGGGACAGGGCAAAGTAAGACCCAGTACTTC.